These 24 T cell receptor beta chains came from one sample sequenced in a study of T cells in Graves' hyperthyroidism and ophthalmopathy. Template material for amplifying TCR beta CDR3 regions consisted of RNA transcripts. A set of HTBI primers served as the primers for a first-round RT-PCR of the TCR CDR3. A single record per CDR3 protein comes from TCRdb applying MiXCR to the multiplex PCR reads. The repertoire includes some 270,000 distinct CDR3 sequences, about 25% of them detected once, and approximately 35% sits in the top ten. Sequencing used blood. The receptor set was obtained from a woman in her 40s with Graves' ophthalmopathy.

This clonotype was seen at least ten times. The CDR3 protein is CSARDFQGDSYEQYF. For the CDR3, the DNA is TGCAGTGCTAGAGATTTCCAGGGGGACTCCTACGAGCAGTACTTC. The rearrangement links TRBV20-1 to TRBJ2-7; 7 bases map to TRBD1. In germline, CDR1 is DFQATT, CDR2 SNEGSKA (reference sequence). With 0 bases clipped from V and 0 bases from J, the junction kept 5 bases outside the gene matches. CDR3 size: 15 residues.

This chain uses TRBV14 with TRBJ2-5, with 13 positions matching TRBD2. After removal of 1 base from V and 5 bases from J, the junction contained 4 bases not matched to a gene. Germline lookup yields CDR1 SGHDN and CDR2 FVKESK. This CDR3 spans 16 amino acids. CDR3 sequence (DNA): TGTGCCAGCAGCCAAGGACTAGCGGGAGGACGGGAGACCCAGTACTTC. It yields the protein CASSQGLAGGRETQYF.

V gene TRBV27 combines with J gene TRBJ2-7; no clear D. V lost 5 bases, J lost 3 bases, and 14 bases lay in between. CDR3 length: 14 amino acids. CDR1 and CDR2 (germline): MNHEY, SMNVEV (reference sequence). Here the CDR3 reads CASSRKGGIYEQYF. As DNA, the CDR3 is TGTGCCAGCAGTAGAAAGGGTGGTATCTACGAGCAGTACTTC.

This clonotype came up many times. This chain links TRBV6-4 with TRBJ1-2; D unclear. CDR1 is MRHNA and CDR2 is SNTAGT in the germline V gene. The CDR3 loop spans 12 amino acids. Trimming removed 2 bases from V and 7 bases from J, with 8 bases in between. DNA of the CDR3: TGTGCCAGCAGTGACGGTTGGGCTGGCTACACCTTC. Translation: CASSDGWAGYTF.

The rearrangement links TRBV6-2 or TRBV6-3 to TRBJ2-7, with a tentative D call TRBD1 (7 bases). Trimming took off 2 bases at V and 9 bases at J, with 14 bases between the two ends. This CDR3 has 13 residues. CDR1 and CDR2 (germline): MNHEY, SVGEGT. The CDR3 loop reads CASSYPRQGGQYF. The DNA of the CDR3 is TGTGCCAGCAGTTACCCGAGACAGGGAGGGCAGTACTTC.

This clonotype was detected only once. V gene TRBV7-3 combines with J gene TRBJ2-5; D gene unclear. V was trimmed by 2 bases and J by 1 base, leaving 14 bases between them. The CDR3 is made up of 16 amino acids. Germline V gene sequence: CDR1 SGHTA, CDR2 FQGTGA. CDR3 residues: CASSLGGYGPQETQYF. CDR3 in DNA: TGTGCCAGCAGCTTAGGTGGATATGGGCCCCAAGAGACCCAGTACTTC.

Regarding this clonotype: Mismatch with germline at one junction end may stem from a read error. The rearrangement joins TRBV5-4 to TRBJ1-3, with no clear D. The germline V gene encodes CDR1 SGHNT and CDR2 YYREEE (reference sequence). This CDR3 is built from 17 residues. This CDR3 reads CASSLAGRMGSGNAIYF. As DNA, the CDR3 is TGTGCCAGCAGCTTGGCGGGCAGGATGGGTAGTGGAAACGCCATATATTTT.

This clonotype has ten or more counts. This chain joins TRBV28 and TRBJ2-5; D unresolved. The CDR3 length is 11 residues. CDR1 and CDR2 (germline): MDHEN, SYDVKM. Trimming cost V 6 bases and J 5 bases, with 7 bases left between them. CDR3 nucleotide sequence: TGTGCCAGCAGCTCGCCGGAGACCCAGTACTTC. Amino acid sequence: CASSSPETQYF.

This clonotype was counted between two and nine times. The chain combines TRBV12-3 or TRBV12-4 with TRBJ2-7; 8 positions agree with TRBD2. The CDR3 runs 16 residues. V gave up 5 bases and J gave up 1 base; unmatched junction bases: 10. The CDR3 loop reads CASSLRRASGSYEQYF. In nucleotides, the CDR3 is TGTGCCAGCAGTCTCAGGAGGGCTAGCGGGTCCTACGAGCAGTACTTC.

This clonotype occurred a few times. This chain connects TRBV9 to TRBJ2-7; 8 bases agree with TRBD2. CDR3 length equals 16 residues. Germline assignment: CDR1 SGDLS and CDR2 YYNGEE. With V trimmed by 4 bases and J by 0 bases, 9 bases remained unmatched. The CDR3 is CASSPRGGGSSYEQYF. The CDR3 DNA sequence: TGTGCCAGCAGCCCCCGGGGGGGCGGGAGCTCCTACGAGCAGTACTTC.

The chain uses TRBV12-3 or TRBV12-4 and TRBJ2-5; 9 nucleotides agree with TRBD2. Trimming at V came to 4 bases and at J to 5 bases, leaving 8 bases not matched to a gene. The CDR3 is 15 residues long. In nucleotides, the CDR3 is TGTGCCAGCAGTTCCCGGGGACTAGCAAGGGAGACCCAGTACTTC. Translated: CASSSRGLARETQYF.

This chain links TRBV28 with TRBJ2-7, with D possibly TRBD2 on 6 matching bases. V lost 3 bases and J lost 3, with 18 bases in between. Germline V CDR1 and CDR2: MDHEN, SYDVKM. The CDR3 covers 16 residues. CDR3 amino acids: CASSFEVGGSSYEQYF. The CDR3, as DNA: TGTGCCAGCAGTTTTGAGGTGGGAGGCTCTAGCTACGAGCAGTACTTC.

This clonotype was counted many times. The chain recombines TRBV5-1 with TRBJ2-5; D unclear. CDR1 is SGHRS and CDR2 is YFSETQ in the germline V gene. V gave up 4 bases and J gave up 2 bases, with 18 bases separating them. This CDR3 comprises 16 residues. The CDR3 here is CASSPGVTTAQETQYF. The CDR3 DNA is TGCGCCAGCAGCCCGGGTGTAACCACCGCTCAAGAGACCCAGTACTTC.

This clonotype has a count of ten or more. The chain couples TRBV27 to TRBJ1-1; 9 bases map to TRBD1. The CDR3 sequence is 14 residues long. Germline-derived CDR1 and CDR2 are MNHEY and SMNVEV (reference sequence). V shed 6 bases and J 5 bases; nucleotides not matched to a gene: 7. The CDR3 coding sequence is TGTGCCAGCAGCCCCCCCGGACAGGGGACTGAAGCTTTCTTT. Amino acids: CASSPPGQGTEAFF.

This clonotype was seen many times. CDR3 loop: CASSLALHEQYF. The CDR3 nucleotides are TGTGCCAGCAGTTTGGCTCTGCACGAGCAGTACTTC. V and J are TRBV2 and TRBJ2-7; the D is unclear. CDR1 is SNHLY, CDR2 FYNNEI, per germline. Trimming stripped 5 bases from V and 5 bases from J, with 10 bases between. This CDR3 region has 12 residues. The whole variable domain, filled in from reference TRBV2 and TRBJ2-7, reads EPEVTQTPSHQVTQMGQEVILRCVPISNHLYFYWYRQILGQKVEFLVSFYNNEISEKSEIFDDQFSVERPDGSNFTLKIRSTKLEDSAMYFCASSLALHEQYFGPGTRLTVT.

This clonotype was picked up many times. The rearrangement links TRBV28 to TRBJ2-7, with 10 bases matching TRBD1. The CDR3 has 19 amino acids. Germline-derived CDR1 and CDR2 are MDHEN and SYDVKM. With V trimmed by 4 bases and J by 1 base, 16 bases remained unmatched. CDR3 in amino acids: CASSSPGQGWGIGSYEQYF. The CDR3 nucleotides are TGTGCCAGCAGTTCTCCGGGACAGGGGTGGGGTATCGGGTCCTACGAGCAGTACTTC.

This clonotype has a count of ten or more. This chain connects TRBV11-2 to TRBJ2-7, with D hard to call. The CDR3 is 11 residues long. V gave up 4 bases and J gave up 9 bases, with 10 bases separating them. Looked up from germline, CDR1 is SGHAT and CDR2 is FQNNGV. CDR3 sequence reads: CASSSRSGQYF. The CDR3 DNA reads as TGTGCCAGCAGCTCCCGCAGTGGGCAGTACTTC.

This clonotype was detected many times. The chain combines TRBV11-2 with TRBJ2-5; D is uncertain. The V gene lost 2 bases and the J gene lost 1 base, with 5 bases spanning the gap. This CDR3 is 13 amino acids long. Germline V gene data show CDR1 as SGHAT and CDR2 as FQNNGV. DNA for the CDR3: TGTGCCAGCAGCTTACTTAGCCAAGAGACCCAGTACTTC. Translating it yields CASSLLSQETQYF.

This chain connects TRBV6-1 to TRBJ2-7; 9 positions agree with TRBD1. The germline V gene encodes CDR1 MNHNS and CDR2 SASEGT. Trimming removed 5 bases from V and 5 bases from J; junction bases left unmatched: 13. This CDR3 contains 16 residues. CDR3 in amino acids: CASSKRTGTGRHEQYF. The CDR3 DNA follows: TGTGCCAGCAGTAAACGAACCGGGACAGGGAGACACGAGCAGTACTTC.

This rearrangement joins TRBV11-3 to TRBJ2-3, with TRBD2 as a possible D gene (6 bases). Germline V CDR1 and CDR2: SGHNT, YENEEA. This CDR3 spans 14 amino acids. Trimming removed 0 bases at V and 6 bases at J, with 10 bases between. CDR3 in amino acids: CASSLDPAGDTQYF. The CDR3, as DNA: TGTGCCAGCAGCTTAGATCCTGCGGGGGATACGCAGTATTTT.

The table lists this clonotype with many counts. The chain employs TRBV19 and TRBJ2-7; TRBD1 matches 9 bases. V dropped 6 bases and J dropped 3; count of bases not matched to a gene: 6. CDR3 length equals 14 residues. Germline CDR1 LNHDA, CDR2 SQIVND (reference sequence). CDR3 nucleotide sequence: TGTGCCAGTAGCCGGACAGGGGATGACTACGAGCAGTACTTC. Protein sequence: CASSRTGDDYEQYF. The full variable domain, in which reference TRBV19 and TRBJ2-7 provide the parts outside the CDR3, is DGGITQSPKYLFRKEGQNVTLSCEQNLNHDAMYWYRQDPGQGLRLIYYSQIVNDFQKGDIAEGYSVSREKKESFPLTVTSAQKNPTAFYLCASSRTGDDYEQYFGPGTRLTVT.

This clonotype occurred many times. The rearrangement joins TRBV2 to TRBJ2-2, with D uncertain. V gave up 4 bases and J gave up 5 bases, with 17 bases separating them. The CDR3 has 16 residues. Germline assignment: CDR1 SNHLY and CDR2 FYNNEI. The CDR3 loop is CASSGRTYFTTGELFF. The CDR3, as DNA: TGTGCCAGCAGTGGTAGAACCTACTTTACAACCGGGGAGCTGTTTTTT.

This clonotype was seen at least ten times. The rearrangement joins TRBV29-1 to TRBJ1-3; no clear D gene. This CDR3 has 14 amino acids. Looked up from germline, CDR1 is SQVTM and CDR2 is ANQGSEA. The germline V and J ends were trimmed by 3 bases and 4 bases, with 13 bases remaining between them. The DNA for the CDR3 is TGCAGCGTTGACCCTCGGGGTGGCGGAAACACCATATATTTT. Its protein product is CSVDPRGGGNTIYF. Combining the CDR3 with reference TRBV29-1 and TRBJ1-3 gives the whole variable domain SAVISQKPSRDICQRGTSLTIQCQVDSQVTMMFWYRQQPGQSLTLIATANQGSEATYESGFVIDKFPISRPNLTFSTLTVSNMSPEDSSIYLCSVDPRGGGNTIYFGEGSWLTVV.

This clonotype was recorded at least ten times. The chain couples TRBV12-3 or TRBV12-4 to TRBJ1-1; D call uncertain. V was clipped by 6 bases and J by 4 bases, with 15 bases between them. CDR3 length: 14 residues. In DNA form, the CDR3 reads TGTGCCAGCAGCACCAAGGAGGGCCGCACTGAAGCTTTCTTT. Its protein product is CASSTKEGRTEAFF.